This TCR beta chain was sequenced during a study of blood T cell repertoires in COVID-19. Study details: Samples of COVID-19 (acute and convalescent) were obtained from the United States, Italy and Spain.

The CDR3 sequence is 14 residues long. V lost 6 bases, J lost 4 bases, and 6 bases stayed unmatched. The germline gives CDR1 SGHDT, CDR2 YYEEEE. The method was immunoSEQ multiplex PCR; TCRdb's version includes in-frame clones alone and lacks a portion of them. The data contain roughly 260,000 clones, about nine tenths of them singletons. Sequenced material: peripheral blood. V usage is TRBV5-6 and J usage is TRBJ1-2; 10 bases align to TRBD1. This sequence originates from a person under 35 with COVID-19, enrolled during active disease. CDR3 DNA: TGTGCCAGCAACCCCGGGACAGGGGTCTATGGCTACACCTTC. This codes for CASNPGTGVYGYTF. The variable domain in full, with the rest retrieved from reference TRBV5-6 and TRBJ1-2, is DAGVTQSPTHLIKTRGQQVTLRCSPKSGHDTVSWYQQALGQGPQFIFQYYEEEERQRGNFPDRFSGHQFPNYSSELNVNALLLGDSALYLCASNPGTGVYGYTFGSGTRLTVV.